Detailed here is one TCR beta chain. Method: immunoSEQ multiplex PCR; TCRdb's copy keeps in-frame clones and lacks some. This sample has approximately 15,000 clones, with about 89% found just once. This sample was taken from a study of blood T cell repertoires in COVID-19. The overall study: Collection of acute and convalescent COVID-19 samples took place in the United States, Italy and Spain. T cells, B-cell-depleted T cells, or PBMCs provided the cDNA or gDNA that served as material.

This CDR3 comprises 13 residues. Per the germline V gene, CDR1 is SNHLY and CDR2 is FYNNEI. With 5 bases clipped from V and 1 base from J, the junction kept 1 base outside the gene matches. The material sequenced was peripheral blood. The sequence came from a woman in her 70s in a cohort sampled during active or convalescent COVID-19. The chain joins TRBV2 to TRBJ1-1, with TRBD1 matching over 7 bases. CDR3 nucleotides: TGTGCCAGCAGTCGACAGGGGAACACTGAAGCTTTCTTT. Translating gives CASSRQGNTEAFF.